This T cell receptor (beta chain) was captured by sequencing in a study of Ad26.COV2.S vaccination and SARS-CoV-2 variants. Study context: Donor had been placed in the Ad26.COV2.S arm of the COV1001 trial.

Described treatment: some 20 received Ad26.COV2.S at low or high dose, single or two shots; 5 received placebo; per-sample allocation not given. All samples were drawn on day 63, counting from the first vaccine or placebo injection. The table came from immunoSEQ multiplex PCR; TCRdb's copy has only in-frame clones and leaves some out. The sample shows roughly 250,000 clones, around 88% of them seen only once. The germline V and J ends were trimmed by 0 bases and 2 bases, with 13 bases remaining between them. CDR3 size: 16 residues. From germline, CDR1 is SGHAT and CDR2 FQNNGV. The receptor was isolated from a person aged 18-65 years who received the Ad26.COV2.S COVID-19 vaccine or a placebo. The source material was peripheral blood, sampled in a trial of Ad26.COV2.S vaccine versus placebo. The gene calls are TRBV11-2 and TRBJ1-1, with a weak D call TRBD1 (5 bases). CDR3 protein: CASSLEGRRANTEAFF. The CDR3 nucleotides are TGTGCCAGCAGCTTAGAGGGACGGAGGGCTAACACTGAAGCTTTCTTT.